This T cell receptor (beta chain) was captured in a study of blood T cells in healthy people across ages. At least 6.5 million PBMCs were isolated per sample. A sample-barcoded 5' primer and a J-beta primer mix were used in a second PCR of roughly 7 to 11 cycles. Every single cDNA molecule received a tag from a template-switch adaptor with 12 random nucleotides. TCRdb re-derived calls from the 5' RACE reads in MiXCR, one entry per CDR3 protein. This table holds roughly 1,700,000 distinct CDR3 sequences, 28% found once. Losses at the gene ends were 6 bases for V and 7 bases for J; bases not matched to a gene: 7. CDR3 length: 14 amino acids. Germline V gene data show CDR1 as MNHEY and CDR2 as SMNVEV (reference sequence).

The sample was blood. The chain recombines TRBV27 with TRBJ1-4, with 8 bases that match TRBD1. This TCR was sampled from a woman aged 25 to 39 in good health. CDR3 residues: CASRPGQASEKLFF. As DNA, the CDR3 is TGTGCCAGCAGACCGGGACAGGCGAGTGAAAAACTGTTTTTT.